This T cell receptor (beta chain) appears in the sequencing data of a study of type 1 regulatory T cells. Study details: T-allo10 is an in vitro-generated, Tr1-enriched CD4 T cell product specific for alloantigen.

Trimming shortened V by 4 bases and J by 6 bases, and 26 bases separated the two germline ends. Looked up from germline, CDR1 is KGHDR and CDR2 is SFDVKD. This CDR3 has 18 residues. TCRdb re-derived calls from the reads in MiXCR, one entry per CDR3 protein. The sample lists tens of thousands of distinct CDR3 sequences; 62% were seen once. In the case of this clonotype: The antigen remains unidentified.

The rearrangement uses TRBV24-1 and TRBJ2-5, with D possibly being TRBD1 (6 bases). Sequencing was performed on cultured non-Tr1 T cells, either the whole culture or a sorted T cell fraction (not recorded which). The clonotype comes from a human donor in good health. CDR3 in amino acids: CATSDNTPLQGSGKTQYF. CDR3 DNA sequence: TGTGCCACCAGTGACAACACCCCTTTACAGGGCAGTGGGAAGACCCAGTACTTC.